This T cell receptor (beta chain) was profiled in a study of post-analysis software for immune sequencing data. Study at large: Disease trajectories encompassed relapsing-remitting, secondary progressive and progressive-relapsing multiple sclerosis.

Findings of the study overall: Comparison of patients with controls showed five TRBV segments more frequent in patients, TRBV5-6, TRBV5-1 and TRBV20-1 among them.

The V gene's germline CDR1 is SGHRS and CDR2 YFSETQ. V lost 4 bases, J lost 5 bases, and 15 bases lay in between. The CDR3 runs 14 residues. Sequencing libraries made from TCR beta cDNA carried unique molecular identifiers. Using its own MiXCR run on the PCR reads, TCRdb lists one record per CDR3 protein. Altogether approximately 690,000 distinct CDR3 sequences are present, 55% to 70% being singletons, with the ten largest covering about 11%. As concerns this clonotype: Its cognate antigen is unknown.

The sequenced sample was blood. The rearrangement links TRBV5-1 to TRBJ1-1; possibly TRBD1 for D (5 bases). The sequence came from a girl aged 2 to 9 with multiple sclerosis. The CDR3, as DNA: TGCGCCAGCAGCGGCGTTGGGGGGAAGACTGAAGCTTTCTTT. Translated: CASSGVGGKTEAFF.